This is a list of T cell receptor beta chains from one sample in a study of T cell repertoires in cytomegalovirus infection. Each CDR3 protein gets one entry after TCRdb re-called the reads with MiXCR. This sample has hundreds of thousands of distinct CDR3 sequences, with about 9.1% found just once. Sequenced material: PBMCs. These receptors came from a human donor in good health (CMV status not recorded). Some clones in this sample may be carry-over from other donors' samples. Both conserved end residues are part of each CDR3. The order of the fields is V gene, CDR3 length, D gene, J gene, clone size, CDR3 protein, CDR3 DNA. A D gene is named only where the DNA matches it firmly. Clone size appears in some rows only: once, few, many, or a class for an expanded clone.

TRBV20-1	12	TRBD1	TRBJ1-2	few	CSAPTGVGGYTF	TGCAGTGCCCCGACAGGGGTAGGTGGCTACACCTTC
TRBV6-2/TRBV6-3	18	-	TRBJ2-2	many	CASSYSSQGRAGTGELFF	TGTGCCAGCAGTTACTCGAGCCAGGGGCGCGCGGGCACCGGGGAGCTGTTTTTT
TRBV28	16	TRBD2	TRBJ2-5	-	CASSLLSGPYQETQYF	TGTGCCAGCAGCCTCCTTAGCGGGCCATACCAAGAGACCCAGTACTTC
TRBV2	15	TRBD2	TRBJ2-3	many	CACSGLAGGADTQYF	TGTGCCTGCTCTGGACTAGCGGGGGGAGCTGATACGCAGTATTTT
TRBV19	13	-	TRBJ1-6	-	CASKGGQNSPLHF	TGTGCCAGTAAAGGTGGACAGAATTCACCCCTCCACTTT
TRBV3-1	13	-	TRBJ1-6	many	CASSQVERSPLHF	TGTGCCAGCAGCCAAGTGGAACGTTCACCCCTCCACTTT
TRBV12-3/TRBV12-4	16	TRBD2	TRBJ2-1	many	CASRDSGTSSYNEQFF	TGTGCCAGCAGGGATTCCGGGACTAGCTCCTACAATGAGCAGTTCTTC
TRBV5-1	15	TRBD1	TRBJ1-6	many	CASSTGTATNSPLHF	TGCGCCAGCAGCACCGGGACAGCGACTAATTCACCCCTCCACTTT
TRBV11-3	15	TRBD2	TRBJ2-1	many	CASSKLAGGNNEQFF	TGTGCCAGCAGCAAACTAGCGGGGGGCAATAATGAGCAGTTCTTC
TRBV6-6	13	-	TRBJ2-1	many	CASTYTETDEQFF	TGTGCCAGCACCTACACCGAGACGGATGAGCAGTTCTTC
TRBV18	15	-	TRBJ2-6	-	CASSPGYSGANVLTF	TGTGCCAGCTCACCAGGGTACTCTGGGGCCAACGTCCTGACTTTC
TRBV7-3	14	-	TRBJ2-5	many	CASSSGTRAGTQYF	TGTGCCAGCAGCTCAGGGACAAGGGCAGGGACCCAGTACTTC
TRBV2	13	-	TRBJ2-7	-	CASSEQGSYEQYF	TGTGCCAGCAGTGAACAGGGATCCTACGAGCAGTACTTC
TRBV7-2	15	TRBD2	TRBJ2-5	many	CASSLSSGGYETQYF	TGTGCCAGCAGCTTGTCTAGCGGGGGGTATGAGACCCAGTACTTC
TRBV28	14	TRBD1	TRBJ1-6	many	CASSSGTGNSPLHF	TGTGCCAGCAGTTCGGGGACAGGGAATTCACCCCTCCACTTT
TRBV20-1	14	-	TRBJ2-7	-	CSALARDQGYEQYF	TGCAGTGCTCTAGCCCGGGATCAGGGGTACGAGCAGTACTTC
TRBV13	14	-	TRBJ1-2	many	CASSLDRVRDGYTF	TGTGCCAGCAGCTTAGACCGGGTCCGAGATGGCTACACCTTC
TRBV20-1	13	-	TRBJ2-5	many	CSAPRDLLETQYF	TGCAGTGCCCCCCGGGACTTACTAGAGACCCAGTACTTC
TRBV7-2	16	-	TRBJ1-5	many	CASSSKERSQNQPQHF	TGTGCCAGCAGCTCCAAAGAGCGGTCCCAAAATCAGCCCCAGCATTTT
TRBV3-1	12	TRBD2	TRBJ2-3	-	CASSQSGGKQYF	TGTGCCAGCAGCCAATCCGGGGGGAAGCAGTATTTT
TRBV6-5	18	TRBD2	TRBJ2-2	many	CASDRDYRPGTNTGELFF	TGTGCCAGTGACCGGGACTACCGGCCAGGGACGAACACCGGGGAGCTGTTTTTT
TRBV28	19	-	TRBJ2-1	many	CASSSLGQLQPFSYNEQFF	TGTGCCAGCAGTTCCCTTGGGCAGCTACAACCTTTCTCCTACAATGAGCAGTTCTTC